This is a list of T cell receptor beta chains from one sample in a study of graft-versus-host responses after intestinal transplantation. Assay used: immunoSEQ multiplex PCR; TCRdb lists only in-frame clones, some missing. The sample includes 9,900 or so clones, around nine tenths seen only once; the top ten take 5.2%. The sample here was ileum tissue, taken around 700 days after intestinal transplantation. These receptors all stem from a human patient who received an intestinal transplant, so some T cells may come from the graft donor. Each CDR3 is given without its conserved first and last residue.

V: TRBV4-1
CDR3: ASSQASGGLKETQY

V: TRBV5-4
CDR3: ASSRQQGTQETQY

V: TRBV5-4
CDR3: ASSLPTNEKLF

V: TRBV6-6
CDR3: ASSLTGAENIQY

V: TRBV11-2
CDR3: ASSLEWRGTYEQY

V: TRBV6-1
CDR3: ASRDPGQGDYEQY

V: TRBV7-6
CDR3: ASSNSGGAISEQF

V: TRBV11-2
CDR3: ASSSVEDTIY

V: TRBV10-2
CDR3: ASSWDRSEQY

V: TRBV9
CDR3: ASSVQPLLAGGLDPIFYEQY

V: TRBV18
CDR3: ASSPNEHEQY

V: TRBV19
CDR3: ASADSNFYGYT

V: TRBV18
CDR3: ASSPPLAATDTQY

V: TRBV13
CDR3: ASSLGRRRETQY

V: TRBV27
CDR3: ASSFLPPGRRQPQH

V: TRBV12-2
CDR3: ASRFILLPGSRYNSPLH

V: TRBV6-1
CDR3: ASSVSGANTGELF

V: TRBV18
CDR3: ASSRGQGGDTEAF

V: TRBV14
CDR3: ASSLSKRLRRT

V: TRBV14
CDR3: ASSPLSRTGNPEAF

V: TRBV11-2
CDR3: ASSLRQGAGTEAF

V: TRBV7-9
CDR3: ASSVGQLAFYGYT

V: TRBV30
CDR3: AWSVGGRLAYEQY

V: TRBV6-5
CDR3: ASGAYQETQY

V: TRBV7-3
CDR3: ASSFRGSGTGEQF

V: TRBV5-1
CDR3: ASSRLGQANYNSPLH

V: TRBV6-5
CDR3: ASRLRGRATDTQY

V: TRBV7-3
CDR3: ASSLTVTSLGEQY

V: TRBV5-1
CDR3: ASSLSWGTDTQY

V: TRBV7-9
CDR3: ASSDLTSGRQNEQF

V: TRBV18
CDR3: ASSLLGPSASSSYEQY

V: TRBV6-5
CDR3: ASSFYPTGEVYGYT

V: TRBV12-5
CDR3: ASGIIGQNYGYT

V: TRBV4-2
CDR3: ASSQDEAGETGELF

V: TRBV6-5
CDR3: ASSQPDRGNQPQH

V: TRBV6-5
CDR3: ASSSQDKSNTGELF

V: TRBV7-9
CDR3: ASSLKEAGGKNEQF

V: TRBV25-1
CDR3: ASTGHTEAF

V: TRBV28
CDR3: ASSLPKPGTGGGQPQH

V: TRBV5-6
CDR3: ASTRGGGRGEQY

V: TRBV2
CDR3: ASSDGYATEKLF

V: TRBV7-9
CDR3: ASSSRSGDSPLH

V: TRBV15
CDR3: ATSREILTGGPPYEQY

V: TRBV5-1
CDR3: ASSSYRTSGRRRVGESYEQY

V: TRBV6-5
CDR3: ASRGQGKSQPQH

V: TRBV29-1
CDR3: SVEDPGQGIDTQY

V: TRBV29-1
CDR3: SVEGQYNEQF

V: TRBV6-1
CDR3: ASSPRQGGQPQH

V: TRBV10-3
CDR3: ATRRSEDTEAF

V: TRBV18
CDR3: ASWIGRTMNTEAF

V: TRBV9
CDR3: ASSPNRGNEQF